This T cell receptor beta chain came from a study of early T cells in non-severe SARS-CoV-2 infection. Study as a whole: The sequenced material was bulk RNA from unsorted whole blood, and its chains were unpaired.

This clonotype has ten or more counts. TCRdb independently ran MiXCR on the 5' RACE reads; one entry per CDR3 protein. The sample contains around 23,000 distinct CDR3 sequences, around 4.5% of which appear only once. The CDR3 is made up of 12 amino acids. The germline V gene has CDR1 SGHTA and CDR2 FQGTGA. V was shortened by 3 bases and J by 10 bases, with 10 bases between the two germline ends. This sequence originates from an adult who was a healthcare worker with PCR-confirmed SARS-CoV-2 infection or an uninfected control (not recorded which). The sample comprised whole blood. This rearrangement joins TRBV7-3 to TRBJ2-1; no clear D gene. The CDR3 sequence: CASSLDQGEQFF. The DNA for the CDR3 is TGTGCCAGCAGCTTGGATCAAGGGGAGCAGTTCTTC.